This is a list of T cell receptor beta chains from one sample in a study of T cell repertoires in cytomegalovirus infection. MiXCR, run by TCRdb on the reads, gives a single entry per CDR3 protein. The sample lists about 180,000 distinct CDR3 sequences; roughly 14% were seen once. The sample was PBMCs. These receptors originate from a human donor in good health (CMV status not recorded). Some clones in this sample may be carry-over from other donors' samples. CDR3s include the opening cysteine and the closing phenylalanine or tryptophan. D genes are given only for firm matches. Clone size is stated in some rows and not others, as once, few, many or a class when expanded.

D | J | size | V | CDR3 | DNA
TRBD2 | TRBJ2-5 | many | TRBV7-9 | CASSFDVSSGFQYF | TGTGCCAGCAGCTTTGATGTTTCTAGCGGGTTCCAGTACTTC
TRBD2 | TRBJ2-1 | many | TRBV6-1 | CASKGLAAYNEQFF | TGTGCCAGCAAGGGACTAGCCGCCTACAATGAGCAGTTCTTC
TRBD1 | TRBJ2-4 | many | TRBV28 | CASRGQAEAKNIQYF | TGTGCCAGCAGAGGACAGGCTGAAGCCAAAAACATTCAGTACTTC
- | TRBJ1-2 | few | TRBV29-1 | CSVSLPRALGYTF | TGCAGCGTGTCACTACCTCGGGCGTTAGGCTACACCTTC
- | TRBJ1-2 | many | TRBV7-2 | CASSGGGSGGYGYTF | TGTGCCAGCAGCGGGGGGGGCAGCGGAGGGTATGGCTACACCTTC
TRBD1 | TRBJ1-5 | many | TRBV12-3/TRBV12-4 | CASSFSGTGGLNQPQHF | TGTGCCAGCAGTTTCTCCGGGACAGGGGGCCTAAATCAGCCCCAGCATTTT
- | TRBJ2-5 | few | TRBV7-6 | CASSWSSETQYF | TGTGCCAGCAGCTGGAGCTCCGAGACCCAGTACTTC
- | TRBJ2-6 | - | TRBV6-8 | CASSWGASGANVLTF | TGTGCCAGCAGTTGGGGGGCCTCTGGGGCCAACGTCCTGACTTTC
TRBD1 | TRBJ1-3 | - | TRBV27 | CASSPRTGVGNTIYF | TGTGCCAGCAGTCCCAGGACAGGGGTTGGAAACACCATATATTTT
TRBD1 | TRBJ2-6 | few | TRBV7-9 | CASSFPGQGTHGANVLTF | TGTGCCAGCAGCTTTCCGGGACAGGGAACTCATGGGGCCAACGTCCTGACTTTC
- | TRBJ1-5 | many | TRBV7-2 | CASSLLWSQNQPQHF | TGTGCCAGCAGCTTATTGTGGTCCCAAAATCAGCCCCAGCATTTT
- | TRBJ2-3 | - | TRBV24-1 | CATSATRRGAGTDTQYF | TGTGCCACCAGTGCCACCAGGAGGGGGGCCGGCACAGATACGCAGTATTTT
TRBD2 | TRBJ2-1 | few | TRBV6-2/TRBV6-3 | CASSYGTTFGVGQFF | TGTGCCAGCAGTTACGGGACTACTTTTGGTGTAGGGCAGTTCTTC
- | TRBJ1-5 | few | TRBV24-1 | CATSDFRGPQHF | TGTGCCACCAGTGATTTCAGAGGACCCCAGCATTTT
TRBD2 | TRBJ2-7 | few | TRBV7-9 | CASSLTSANYEQYF | TGTGCCAGCAGCTTGACTAGCGCTAACTACGAGCAGTACTTC
- | TRBJ2-2 | - | TRBV9 | CASRSAGELFF | TGTGCCAGCAGATCTGCCGGGGAGCTGTTTTTT
- | TRBJ2-1 | few | TRBV2 | CASTRENEQFF | TGTGCCAGCACCAGAGAGAATGAGCAGTTCTTC
- | TRBJ2-2 | many | TRBV11-2 | CASSPRTWSNTGELFF | TGTGCCAGCAGCCCCCGGACGTGGTCGAACACCGGGGAGCTGTTTTTT
TRBD2 | TRBJ2-5 | few | TRBV7-6 | CASSSGLAGLQETQYF | TGTGCTAGCAGCTCGGGACTAGCGGGATTACAAGAGACCCAGTACTTC
- | TRBJ1-2 | - | TRBV29-1 | CSVPGRLLYGYTF | TGCAGCGTGCCGGGACGGCTGCTCTATGGCTACACCTTC
- | TRBJ2-2 | many | TRBV6-6 | CASHRGGTGELFF | TGTGCCAGCCACAGGGGAGGGACCGGGGAGCTGTTTTTT
TRBD1 | TRBJ2-7 | few | TRBV6-5 | CASSRAGTVLYEQYF | TGTGCCAGCAGTCGCGCCGGGACAGTCCTTTACGAGCAGTACTTC
TRBD1 | TRBJ1-1 | many | TRBV7-2 | CASSLGDRGYTEAFF | TGTGCCAGCAGCTTAGGAGACAGGGGTTACACTGAAGCTTTCTTT
- | TRBJ1-4 | many | TRBV6-1 | CASRNTGTTEKLFF | TGTGCCAGCAGGAATACCGGAACAACCGAAAAACTGTTTTTT
- | TRBJ2-1 | - | TRBV29-1 | CSLRGTETNNEQFF | TGCAGCCTGAGGGGTACGGAAACGAACAATGAGCAGTTCTTC
- | TRBJ2-1 | - | TRBV28 | CASRVTNAYNEQFF | TGTGCCAGCAGAGTGACTAATGCCTACAATGAGCAGTTCTTC
- | TRBJ1-4 | many | TRBV7-2 | CASSLLGAEGKLFF | TGTGCCAGCAGCCTCCTCGGGGCAGAGGGAAAACTGTTTTTT
TRBD1 | TRBJ2-2 | many | TRBV7-3 | CASSSNRGWNTGELFF | TGTGCCAGCAGCTCCAACAGGGGTTGGAACACCGGGGAGCTGTTTTTT
- | TRBJ2-6 | few | TRBV29-1 | CSVFAGSGANVLTF | TGCAGCGTCTTCGCAGGGTCTGGGGCCAACGTCCTGACTTTC
TRBD1 | TRBJ2-4 | - | TRBV29-1 | CSVSTGASRVIQYF | TGCAGCGTGTCGACAGGGGCTTCTAGGGTAATTCAGTACTTC
- | TRBJ2-7 | few | TRBV27 | CASSSGLAGGMRSEQYF | TGTGCCAGCAGCTCTGGACTAGCAGGGGGAATGAGGTCCGAGCAGTACTTC
- | TRBJ2-2 | few | TRBV19 | CASSSPDRFNTGELFF | TGTGCCAGTAGTTCCCCTGACAGGTTCAACACCGGGGAGCTGTTTTTT
- | TRBJ1-3 | many | TRBV27 | CASSLVRGGGNTIYF | TGTGCCAGCAGTTTGGTGAGAGGGGGTGGAAACACCATATATTTT
- | TRBJ1-2 | few | TRBV6-2/TRBV6-3 | CASRIRTEGNYGYTF | TGTGCCAGTCGAATCAGGACAGAGGGAAACTATGGCTACACCTTC
- | TRBJ2-7 | - | TRBV9 | CASSGGGSYEQYF | TGTGCCAGCAGCGGGGGTGGATCCTACGAGCAGTACTTC
- | TRBJ1-1 | many | TRBV28 | CASRFSGVSRNTEAFF | TGTGCCAGCAGGTTTTCAGGGGTCTCAAGAAACACTGAAGCTTTCTTT
- | TRBJ1-1 | - | TRBV4-1 | CARSQAGMNTEAFF | TGCGCCAGGAGCCAAGCAGGCATGAACACTGAAGCTTTCTTT
- | TRBJ2-3 | - | TRBV12-3/TRBV12-4 | CASSDGTTDTQYF | TGTGCCAGCAGTGATGGGACAACAGATACGCAGTATTTT
TRBD1 | TRBJ1-5 | - | TRBV7-9 | CASSSTGTGGNQPQHF | TGTGCCAGCAGTTCTACGGGGACAGGGGGCAATCAGCCCCAGCATTTT
- | TRBJ2-7 | many | TRBV28 | CASSRHRDGSYEQYF | TGTGCCAGCAGTAGACACCGGGACGGTTCCTACGAGCAGTACTTC